The entry below describes one TCR beta chain. This clonotype was seen a handful of times. The antigen it binds to is not known. There are no base qualities to consult, and no much larger clone falls within one base. Systemically healthy Caucasian individuals from Russia, around 39 in total and aged about 6 to 100 years, were included as donors. Approximately 9.7 milliliters of peripheral blood were drawn from each donor into EDTA-treated Vacutainer tubes. Ficoll-Paque density-gradient centrifugation was used to isolate PBMCs, with at least 7 million obtained per sample. Trizol reagent was used to extract total RNA from PBMCs, with at least 6 micrograms per sample. The percentages of naive CD45RAhigh/CD27high T cells were determined by flow cytometry on a PBMC aliquot from every donor. Libraries were constructed by 5' RACE. TCRdb shows the sequencer as Illumina HiSeq 2500. The second PCR ran for roughly 6 to 11 cycles and used a J-beta primer mix along with a sample-barcoded 5' primer. A unique molecular identifier was introduced onto each TCR beta cDNA molecule by a template-switch 5' adaptor carrying 12 random nucleotides. At least 2.5 million CDR3-containing paired-end reads were obtained from each sample. All of the RNA was converted into first-strand cDNA using the Mint cDNA synthesis kit, with a TRBC-specific oligonucleotide serving as the primer. After uracil-DNA glycosylase treatment, a first 18-cycle PCR used universal primers M1SS and BC2_uni_R on all cDNA. The published analysis was carried out like this. Normalization of each sample was performed by random selection of 1 million high-quality reads, each carrying a distinct molecular identifier. Instead of being binned into consensus sequences, reads that shared molecular identifiers were thrown out. CDR3 identification, clonotype clustering and error correction used MiTCR with a Q25 quality threshold and the strictest error-elimination algorithm. A nonparametric unseen species model using Euler transformation provided a lower-bound estimate of total TCR beta diversity. The raw public reads went through TCRdb reprocessing: fastp at Q25, MiXCR clone calling, in-frame beta chains kept. CDR3 protein duplicates are merged, each entry listing the most common genes and DNA. TCRdb's processing, not the study's, gives the V and J calls here. Across this sample there are about 590,000 distinct CDR3 sequences, with 25% to 30% seen only once. Of the sample, about 15% is held by the ten largest clones.

This sample is part of a study of blood T cells in healthy people across ages (dated by TCRdb to the mid-2010s). Turning to the overall study: In model experiments, roughly one uniquely barcoded TCR beta cDNA molecule per two T cells was captured by template switching. Using deep sequencing normalized with unique cDNA molecular identifiers, the study measured how TCR beta repertoire diversity changes with age. Four age groups were formed from the donors: young (average 16 years), middle-aged (around 41), aged (more than 55) and long-lived (more than 75). To avoid experimental bias, donors of different ages were spread randomly across the sequencing lanes. The study analyzed two additional independent replicas of 1 million unique cDNA reads from the same blood draw for two donors, one aged 18 to 30 and one aged 80 or older.

Overall study outcomes, separate from this receptor: Observed TCR beta diversity per million T cells fell roughly linearly with age, and a significant reduction was already apparent by age approximately 40. Total diversity estimates from one million sequenced T cells were considered lower bounds and underestimates. A strong correlation was found between observed TCR beta diversity and the percentage of naive T cells measured by flow cytometry. Conclusive comparison of naive and antigen-experienced compartments was prevented by the profiling of bulk unsorted PBMCs. The long-lived group showed more naive CD4+ T cells, fewer expanded clones and increased TCR diversity than the aged group, suggesting age selection. Because donor CMV infection status was unknown, age-related changes in expanded clonotypes were potentially confounded.

For CDR1 and CDR2, the germline V gene lists SQVTM and ANQGSEA. From the cysteine through the phenylalanine, the CDR3 covers 11 amino acids. Of the read, only the CDR3 DNA is kept; its 33 bases are in frame from base 1. V is cut by 7 bases and J by 6 bases, and the space between the germline ends is 9 bases. Recombination connected TRBV29-1 to TRBJ2-2; the D gene assignment is ambiguous. The sequenced sample was blood. The receptor was isolated from a woman of 80 years or more in good health. The CDR3 corresponds to CSARRAGELFF. At the DNA level, the sequence is TGCAGCGCCCGCCGGGCCGGGGAGCTGTTTTTT.